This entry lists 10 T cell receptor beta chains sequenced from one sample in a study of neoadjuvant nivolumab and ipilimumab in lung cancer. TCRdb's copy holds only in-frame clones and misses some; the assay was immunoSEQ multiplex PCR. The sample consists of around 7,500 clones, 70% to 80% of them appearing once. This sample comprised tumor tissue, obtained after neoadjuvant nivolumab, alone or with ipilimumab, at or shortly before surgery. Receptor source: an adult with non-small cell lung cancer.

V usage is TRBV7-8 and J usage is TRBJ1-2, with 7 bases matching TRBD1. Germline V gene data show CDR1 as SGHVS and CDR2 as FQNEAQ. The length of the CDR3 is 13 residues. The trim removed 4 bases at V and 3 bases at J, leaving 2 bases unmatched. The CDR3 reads CASSWDSDYGYTF. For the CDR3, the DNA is TGTGCCAGCAGCTGGGACAGTGACTATGGCTACACCTTC.

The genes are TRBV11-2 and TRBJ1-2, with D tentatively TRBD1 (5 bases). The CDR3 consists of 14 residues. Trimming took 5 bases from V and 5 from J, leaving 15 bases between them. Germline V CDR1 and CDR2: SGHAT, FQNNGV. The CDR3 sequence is CASSIGTDGYGYTF. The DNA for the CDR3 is TGTGCCAGCAGCATCGGGACGGATGGTTATGGCTACACCTTC.

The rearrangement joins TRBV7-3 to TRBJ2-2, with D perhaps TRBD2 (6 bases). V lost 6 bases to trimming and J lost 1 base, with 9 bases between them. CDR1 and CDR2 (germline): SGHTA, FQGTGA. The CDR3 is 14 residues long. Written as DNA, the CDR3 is TGTGCCAGCAGGATTAGCGGGAACACCGGGGAGCTGTTTTTT. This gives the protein CASRISGNTGELFF.

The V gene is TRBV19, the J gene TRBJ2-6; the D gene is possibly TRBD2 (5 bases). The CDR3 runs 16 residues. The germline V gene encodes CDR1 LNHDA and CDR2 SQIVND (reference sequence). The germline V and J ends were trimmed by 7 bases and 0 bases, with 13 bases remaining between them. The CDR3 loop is CASNMGRHSGANVLTF. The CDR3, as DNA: TGTGCCAGTAATATGGGGAGACACTCTGGGGCCAACGTCCTGACTTTC.

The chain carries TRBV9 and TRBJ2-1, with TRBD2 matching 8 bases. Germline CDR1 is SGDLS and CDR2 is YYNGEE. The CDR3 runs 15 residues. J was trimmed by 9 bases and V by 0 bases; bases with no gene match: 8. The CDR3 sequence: CASSVDGRAGGEQFF. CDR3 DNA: TGTGCCAGCAGCGTAGACGGGAGGGCCGGGGGTGAGCAGTTCTTC. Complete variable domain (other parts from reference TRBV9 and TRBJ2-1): DSGVTQTPKHLITATGQRVTLRCSPRSGDLSVYWYQQSLDQGLQFLIQYYNGEERAKGNILERFSAQQFPDLHSELNLSSLELGDSALYFCASSVDGRAGGEQFFGPGTRLTVL.

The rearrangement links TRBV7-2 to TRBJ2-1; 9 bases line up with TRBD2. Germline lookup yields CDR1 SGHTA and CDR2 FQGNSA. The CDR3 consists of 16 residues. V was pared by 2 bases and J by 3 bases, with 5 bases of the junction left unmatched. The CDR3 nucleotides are TGTGCCAGCAGCTTATTCTCTAGCGGGGTCTACAATGAGCAGTTCTTC. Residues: CASSLFSSGVYNEQFF.

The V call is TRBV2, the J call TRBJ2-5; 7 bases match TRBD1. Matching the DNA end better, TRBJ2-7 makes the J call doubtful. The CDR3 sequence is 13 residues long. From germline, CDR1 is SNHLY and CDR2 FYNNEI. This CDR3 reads CASHRDSSYEQYF. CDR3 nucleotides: TGTGCCAGCCACCGGGACAGCTCCTACGAGCAGTACTTC.

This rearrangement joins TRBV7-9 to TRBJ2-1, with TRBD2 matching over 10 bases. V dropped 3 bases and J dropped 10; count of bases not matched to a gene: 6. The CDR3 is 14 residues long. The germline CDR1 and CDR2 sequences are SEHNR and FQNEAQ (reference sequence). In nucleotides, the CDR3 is TGTGCCAGCAGCTTTATGCTAGCGGGAGACGAGCAGTTCTTC. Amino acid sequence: CASSFMLAGDEQFF.

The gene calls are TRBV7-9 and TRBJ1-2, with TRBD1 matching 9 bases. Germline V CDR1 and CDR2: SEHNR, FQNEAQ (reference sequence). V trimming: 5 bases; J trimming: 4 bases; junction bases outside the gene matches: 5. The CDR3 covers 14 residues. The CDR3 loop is CASSPGQGIYGYTF. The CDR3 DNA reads TGTGCCAGCAGCCCCGGACAGGGGATCTATGGCTACACCTTC.

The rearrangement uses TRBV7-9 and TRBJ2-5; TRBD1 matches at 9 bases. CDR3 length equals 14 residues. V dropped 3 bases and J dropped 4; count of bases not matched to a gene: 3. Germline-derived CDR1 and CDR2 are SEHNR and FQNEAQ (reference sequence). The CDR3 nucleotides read TGTGCCAGCAGCTTGACGGACAGGGGAGAGACCCAGTACTTC. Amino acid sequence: CASSLTDRGETQYF.